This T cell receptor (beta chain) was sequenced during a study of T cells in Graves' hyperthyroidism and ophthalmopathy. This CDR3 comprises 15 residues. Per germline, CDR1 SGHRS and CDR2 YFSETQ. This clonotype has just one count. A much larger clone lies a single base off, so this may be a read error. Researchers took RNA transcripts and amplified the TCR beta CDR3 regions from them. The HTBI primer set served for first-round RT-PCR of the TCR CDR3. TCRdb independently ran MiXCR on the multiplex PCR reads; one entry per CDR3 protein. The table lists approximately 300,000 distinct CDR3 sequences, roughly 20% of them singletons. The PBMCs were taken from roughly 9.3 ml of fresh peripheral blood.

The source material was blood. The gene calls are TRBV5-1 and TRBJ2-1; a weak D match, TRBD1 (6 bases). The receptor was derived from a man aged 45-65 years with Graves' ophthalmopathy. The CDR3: CASSYPGTIVNGQFF. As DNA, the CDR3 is TGCGCCAGCAGCTACCCCGGGACAATTGTCAATGGGCAGTTCTTC.